This TCR beta chain derives from a study of beta chain features in type 1 diabetes. Study-wide results and caveats: VDJ junctions sequenced from type 1 diabetes patients showed fewer insertions and more deletions.

CDR1 is SGHTA and CDR2 is FQGNSA in the germline V gene. Losses at the gene ends were 1 base for V and 4 bases for J; bases not matched to a gene: 12. This CDR3 has 18 residues. TCRB transcripts that were expressed got sequenced, as all of the isolated RNA had been reverse transcribed. Data came from immunoSEQ multiplex PCR; TCRdb stores just in-frame clones and leaves some out. The sample has 38,000 or so clones, roughly 67% seen once. Concerning this clone: Its antigen remains unknown.

Averaging about 120 mL, one heparinised blood draw was given by each donor. The specimen was Tregs from blood. This chain joins TRBV7-2 and TRBJ2-3; TRBD2 matches 9 bases. The clonotype was recovered from a woman in her twenties or thirties in good health. In nucleotides, the CDR3 is TGTGCCAGCAGCTTAGAGAGTAGCGGGAGCGGGGCGGCAGATACGCAGTATTTT. Translation: CASSLESSGSGAADTQYF.